These 18 T cell receptor beta chains were sequenced from one sample in a study of post-analysis software for immune sequencing data. Antigen specificity for these receptors is unknown. Unique molecular identifiers were carried by the TCR beta cDNA libraries. MiXCR was run by TCRdb on the PCR reads, yielding one entry per CDR3 protein. This table has 820,000 or so distinct CDR3 sequences, about 50% appearing once. Study-wide results and limits: In patients, about five TRBV segments were more frequent than in controls, with TRBV5-6, TRBV5-1 and TRBV20-1 among them.

The sample comprised blood. These TCRs come from a girl between 5 and 17 years old with multiple sclerosis.

The genes are TRBV12-3 or TRBV12-4 and TRBJ1-5; 11 positions agree with TRBD1. With V trimmed by 7 bases and J by 7 bases, 9 bases remained unmatched. This CDR3 is built from 15 residues. CDR3 bases: TGTGCCAGCAACTTAGGGGGGACAGGGGGACAGCCCCAGCATTTT. This gives the protein CASNLGGTGGQPQHF.

V and J are TRBV6-2 or TRBV6-3 and TRBJ2-1; D call uncertain. The V and J ends lost 0 bases and 0 bases respectively, with 6 bases between them. Germline CDR1 reads MNHEY; CDR2 reads SVGEGT. There are 15 residues in the CDR3. The DNA for the CDR3 is TGTGCCAGCAGTTACTCACCGAGCTCCTACAATGAGCAGTTCTTC. This codes for CASSYSPSSYNEQFF.

This clonotype was observed a handful of times. The chain carries TRBV29-1 and TRBJ2-7; possibly TRBD2 for D (5 bases). Germline V gene sequence: CDR1 SQVTM, CDR2 ANQGSEA. The ends were cut back, 7 bases at V and 6 bases at J, with 19 bases in the middle. The CDR3 is 13 amino acids. CDR3 region: CSGGRDPPAEQYF. The CDR3 DNA is TGCAGCGGCGGCCGGGATCCTCCCGCCGAGCAGTACTTC.

The sample holds a few counts of this clonotype. At one boundary the junction diverges from the germline segment, which might be a read error. The chain employs TRBV20-1 and TRBJ2-7; 12 nucleotides agree with TRBD2. From germline, CDR1 is DFQATT and CDR2 SNEGSKA (reference sequence). The CDR3 loop spans 19 amino acids. CDR3 sequence: CSARDMAGGLAGISYEQYF. CDR3 bases: TGCAGTGCCAGAGATATGGCAGGAGGACTAGCGGGAATATCCTACGAGCAGTACTTC.

This clonotype was counted a single time. The V and J genes are TRBV5-5 and TRBJ1-2; unclear D gene. V dropped 1 base and J dropped 12 bases, with 16 bases sitting between them. The CDR3 consists of 13 residues. Germline V CDR1 and CDR2: SGHKS, YYEKEE (reference sequence). This CDR3 is CASSLTERPGNTF. CDR3 DNA sequence: TGTGCCAGCAGCTTGACGGAACGTCCGGGAAACACCTTC.

The rearrangement joins TRBV24-1 to TRBJ2-1, with TRBD1 matching 8 bases. The ends lost 3 bases at V and 10 bases at J; junction bases unmatched: 16. Germline loops: CDR1 KGHDR, CDR2 SFDVKD. CDR3 length: 17 amino acids. The CDR3 bases are TGTGCCACCAGTGATCCAACAATGACAGGGGCCCCCTCCGAGCAGTTCTTC. Amino acids: CATSDPTMTGAPSEQFF.

The chain employs TRBV6-6 and TRBJ2-4, with D uncertain. The germline V gene encodes CDR1 MNHNY and CDR2 SVGAGI (reference sequence). The CDR3 runs 15 residues. Trimming shortened V by 4 bases and J by 0 bases, and 10 bases separated the two germline ends. The chain's CDR3 is CASSLQALAKNIQYF. The CDR3 DNA reads as TGTGCCAGCAGTTTGCAGGCCCTAGCCAAAAACATTCAGTACTTC.

The rearrangement links TRBV6-5 to TRBJ1-4; no reliable D call. Per the germline V gene, CDR1 is MNHEY and CDR2 is SVGAGI. The CDR3 totals 16 residues. The V end was cut by 0 bases, the J end by 4 bases, with 12 bases between. CDR3 in amino acids: CASSYSRSHFNEKLFF. The CDR3 nucleotides read TGTGCCAGCAGTTACTCGCGATCCCATTTTAATGAAAAACTGTTTTTT.

This sequence joins TRBV6-1 and TRBJ2-7; 8 nucleotides agree with TRBD1. There are 12 residues in the CDR3. J was trimmed by 4 bases and V by 6 bases; bases with no gene match: 2. Germline V gene lookup returns CDR1 MNHNS and CDR2 SASEGT. The CDR3 DNA reads as TGTGCCAGCAGGAGGGACAGGTACGAGCAGTACTTC. This encodes CASRRDRYEQYF.

This clonotype has only a few counts. The chain couples TRBV3-1 to TRBJ1-2; 7 positions match TRBD1. The CDR3 contains 13 residues. J was trimmed by 4 bases and V by 4 bases; bases with no gene match: 3. Germline V CDR1 and CDR2: LGHDT, YNNKEL (reference sequence). The CDR3 region has the DNA TGTGCCAGCAGCCGACAGGGACCCTATGGCTACACCTTC. This sequence encodes CASSRQGPYGYTF.

The J gene is TRBJ1-2, the V gene TRBV10-3, with a possible D match to TRBD1 (5 bases). The V end lost 5 bases, the J end lost 4 bases, and 14 bases lay between the germline ends. CDR3 length: 14 amino acids. CDR1 and CDR2 from the germline V gene are ENHRY and SYGVKD. In DNA, the CDR3 is TGTGCCATCAGTAAAGAGGGACGCAGCTATGGCTACACCTTC. Protein: CAISKEGRSYGYTF.

The chain has TRBV10-3 and TRBJ1-2, with 10 bases fitting TRBD1. CDR3 length equals 14 residues. Germline CDR1 ENHRY, CDR2 SYGVKD. The V and J ends lost 4 bases and 8 bases, in that order; junction bases with no gene match: 7. The CDR3 is CAISGGTGVGGYTF. The CDR3 nucleotides are TGTGCCATCAGTGGAGGGACAGGGGTAGGCGGCTACACCTTC.

The chain recombines TRBV3-1 with TRBJ1-3; TRBD1 matches 8 bases. CDR3 length: 15 amino acids. Losses at the gene ends were 4 bases for V and 3 bases for J; bases not matched to a gene: 5. Looked up from germline, CDR1 is LGHDT and CDR2 is YNNKEL (reference sequence). CDR3 nucleotide sequence: TGTGCCAGCAGCCCGCAGGGGGCCAGTGGAAACACCATATATTTT. Translation: CASSPQGASGNTIYF.

This sequence joins TRBV21-1 and TRBJ2-7; TRBD1 was called by the table and not checked on the DNA. The assigned J gene may be wrong: the sequence end matches TRBJ2-5 better. TRBV21-1 is shown as a pseudogene. The CDR3 spans 15 residues. CDR3 nucleotide sequence: TGTGCCAGCAGCATCTGTCGACAGGGGGCTGAGACCCAGTACTTC. Its protein product is CASSICRQGAETQYF.

This clonotype was observed a handful of times. The junction and the germline gene differ at one end; a read error may be behind it. The chain is built from TRBV29-1 and TRBJ1-2, with TRBD1 matching over 7 bases. The germline CDR1 and CDR2 sequences are SQVTM and ANQGSEA. The length of the CDR3 is 12 residues. CDR3 coding DNA: TGCAGCGTATCGACAGGGTCCTATGACTACACCTTC. Encoded protein: CSVSTGSYDYTF.

This clonotype was seen a single time. The J gene is TRBJ2-3, the V gene TRBV20-1, with 13 bases aligning to TRBD2. With 5 bases clipped from V and 7 bases from J, the junction kept 3 bases outside the gene matches. The CDR3 has 13 residues. CDR1 is DFQATT and CDR2 is SNEGSKA in the germline V gene (reference sequence). The CDR3 loop is CSAGTSGMNTQYF. CDR3 in DNA: TGCAGTGCTGGGACTAGCGGGATGAATACGCAGTATTTT.

This clonotype was recorded a few times. J is TRBJ2-1 and V is TRBV15; 11 bases map to TRBD2. J gave up 7 bases and V 4 bases, and 21 bases lay outside the gene matches. Germline V CDR1 and CDR2: LNHNV, YYDKDF (reference sequence). The CDR3 runs 20 residues. The DNA of the CDR3 is TGTGCCACCAGCATCTATCCCCCTAGCGGGGGGCACCTTATTAGGAATGAGCAGTTCTTC. Its translation: CATSIYPPSGGHLIRNEQFF.

The chain couples TRBV5-1 to TRBJ1-5; D ambiguous. The V gene's germline CDR1 is SGHRS and CDR2 YFSETQ. Trimming removed 1 base at V and 4 bases at J, with 6 bases between. CDR3 length equals 13 residues. CDR3 nucleotides: TGCGCCAGCAGCTTGTCCATTAATCAGCCCCAGCATTTT. This translates into CASSLSINQPQHF.